The rows below give T cell receptor beta chains drawn from one sample of a study of CD8 T cells in ankylosing spondylitis. TCRdb redid the calling of the 5' RACE reads with MiXCR, one entry per CDR3 protein. The table records about 220,000 distinct CDR3 sequences, about 6.7% of them present only once. The source material was blood, either unsorted or a sorted T cell fraction (not recorded which). Every receptor here comes from a male donor with ankylosing spondylitis. The CDR3 runs from the conserved cysteine through the conserved F or W. The D gene is left open where the match is weak. The size of a clone is reported for some rows only, either as once, few or many, or as a class for expanded clones.

>few|-|TRBV15|TRBJ1-2|13
TGTGCCACCAGCAGAGGCGGGGAGAGTGGCTACACCTTC
CATSRGGESGYTF
>-|-|TRBV6-5|TRBJ2-5|14
TGTGCCAGCAGTTCCAGCACAGAAGAAGAGACCCAGTACTTC
CASSSSTEEETQYF
>-|-|TRBV27|TRBJ1-1|13
TGTGCCAGCAGTTTAATAGGGGTCACTGAAGCTTTCTTT
CASSLIGVTEAFF
>many|TRBD2|TRBV4-1|TRBJ2-3|18
TGCGCCAGCAGCCAACCCTTCTTCGTAGCGGGAAGCACAGATACGCAGTATTTT
CASSQPFFVAGSTDTQYF
>-|-|TRBV27|TRBJ2-7|14
TGTGCCAGCAGTTCGGGGTCAGCAATCCACGAGCAGTACTTC
CASSSGSAIHEQYF
>few|-|TRBV29-1|TRBJ1-3|12
TGCAGCGTTGCGGGTGTCGGAAACACCATATATTTT
CSVAGVGNTIYF
>-|-|TRBV7-9|TRBJ1-2|13
TGTGCCAGCAGCTTAGCGGCGGGTCATGGCTACACCTTC
CASSLAAGHGYTF
>-|-|TRBV7-2|TRBJ2-1|16
TGTGCCAGCAGCTTTAGGCAGGGAGATGCCTACAATGAGCAGTTCTTC
CASSFRQGDAYNEQFF
>many|-|TRBV10-3|TRBJ2-2|11
TGTGCCATCAGTCGGACCGGGGAGCTGTTTTTT
CAISRTGELFF
>-|-|TRBV6-1|TRBJ2-1|13
TGTGCCAGCAGTCGCCGGGACACCAATGAGCAGTTCTTC
CASSRRDTNEQFF
>-|TRBD1|TRBV5-5|TRBJ1-5|16
TGTGCCAGCAGCTACCGGGACAGGGAGGGCAATCAGCCCCAGCATTTT
CASSYRDREGNQPQHF
>few|-|TRBV7-9|TRBJ2-1|14
TGTGCCAGCAGCTTAGTGGTACCCTACAATGAGCAGTTCTTC
CASSLVVPYNEQFF
>-|-|TRBV11-2|TRBJ2-5|13
TGTGCCAGCAGCTTAGGCTGGAAAGAGACCCAGTACTTC
CASSLGWKETQYF